The present entry profiles one TCR beta chain with its context. Its target is not known. The donors were in the approximately 120-subject validation cohort; that cohort was separate from the approximately 700-subject first cohort. Here immunoSEQ multiplex PCR was the method, and the copy in TCRdb shows in-frame clones only, minus some. The sample consists of more than 85,000 clones, about 88% of them appearing once. Germline CDR1 reads MDHEN; CDR2 reads SYDVKM. The CDR3 covers 12 residues. Trimming left V 8 bases short and J 1 base short, with 8 bases between. This entry comes from a study of cytomegalovirus exposure and HLA in healthy donors. Points from the study as a whole: Specificity of three CMV-associated chains for CMV antigens was verified in vitro.

Sequencing was performed on PBMCs. The chain joins TRBV28 to TRBJ2-5; D might be TRBD2 (5 bases). This sequence originates from a woman younger than 30 in good health and CMV-seronegative. The CDR3 region is CASGRGQETQYF. The CDR3 nucleotides read TGTGCCAGCGGTCGGGGCCAAGAGACCCAGTACTTC.